This TCR beta chain is from a study of blood T cell repertoires in COVID-19. Study overall: T cells, B-cell-depleted T cells, or PBMCs supplied cDNA or gDNA.

The method was immunoSEQ multiplex PCR; TCRdb's version includes in-frame clones alone and lacks a portion of them. This sample has roughly 220,000 clones, with around 86% found just once. V dropped 1 base and J dropped 5 bases, with 15 bases sitting between them. The V gene's germline CDR1 is SGHTA and CDR2 FQGNSA. The CDR3 length is 15 residues. The sample taken for sequencing was peripheral blood. The source is a woman aged 50 to 65 with COVID-19, enrolled during active disease. V usage is TRBV7-2 and J usage is TRBJ2-7, with D perhaps TRBD1 (6 bases). CDR3 sequence: CASSLDSQGVNEQYF. The CDR3 coding sequence is TGTGCCAGCAGCTTAGATTCACAGGGCGTGAACGAGCAGTACTTC.